The 8 T cell receptor beta chains reported below all come from one sample, sequenced in a study of T cells in Graves' hyperthyroidism and ophthalmopathy. Template material for amplifying TCR beta CDR3 regions consisted of RNA transcripts. HTBI primers drove first-round RT-PCR of the TCR CDR3. From the multiplex PCR reads, TCRdb called clonotypes with MiXCR, one entry per CDR3 protein. Counted here are roughly 720,000 distinct CDR3 sequences, 17% occurring once; the ten biggest clones make up about a sixth. Sequencing was carried out using blood. These TCRs come from a man between 50 and 59 years old with Graves' hyperthyroidism.

This clonotype occurred many times. The genes are TRBV10-3 and TRBJ2-7, with D perhaps TRBD1 (6 bases). Germline values: CDR1 ENHRY, CDR2 SYGVKD. The CDR3 is made up of 16 amino acids. Deletions cut 0 bases from V and 2 bases from J, with 14 bases between. CDR3 residues: CAISESKTGTPYEQYF. The CDR3 coding sequence is TGTGCCATCAGTGAGTCTAAGACAGGAACACCCTACGAGCAGTACTTC.

This clonotype turned up a few times. The chain joins TRBV11-2 to TRBJ2-5, with D uncertain. CDR1 is SGHAT, CDR2 FQNNGV, per germline. V lost 2 bases and J 0 bases, leaving 10 bases between the germline ends. This CDR3 has 15 residues. For the CDR3, the DNA is TGTGCCAGCAGCTTATTTAACTGGTACCAAGAGACCCAGTACTTC. Its protein product is CASSLFNWYQETQYF.

As for this clonotype: This may come from a read error, since a much larger clone is one base off. The genes are TRBV20-1 and TRBJ2-3, with TRBD2 matching over 8 bases. Germline lookup yields CDR1 DFQATT and CDR2 SNEGSKA (reference sequence). This CDR3 has 14 residues. CDR3 in amino acids: CSATLAASTDTRYF. The CDR3 bases are TGCAGTGCTACACTAGCGGCTAGCACAGATACGCGGTATTTT.

Notes on this clonotype: A much larger clone is a single base away; this may be a read error. The chain links TRBV28 to TRBJ1-2, with 7 bases identical to TRBD1. There are 12 residues in the CDR3. Germline CDR1 is MDHEN and CDR2 is SYDVKM. V shed 6 bases and J 8 bases; nucleotides not matched to a gene: 6. Written as DNA, the CDR3 is TGTGCCAGCAGGGAGACAGGGAGAGGCTACACCTTC. Translated: CASRETGRGYTF.

V usage is TRBV18 and J usage is TRBJ2-2; D gene unclear. Germline-derived CDR1 and CDR2 are KGHSH and LQKENI. Trimming removed 5 bases at V and 1 base at J, with 8 bases between. The CDR3 is made up of 14 amino acids. CDR3 loop: CASSNTENTGELFF. In DNA, the CDR3 is TGTGCCAGCTCAAACACGGAGAACACCGGGGAGCTGTTTTTT.

This sequence joins TRBV6-5 and TRBJ2-7, with D possibly TRBD1 on 6 matching bases. V shed 4 bases and J shed 7 bases, with 14 bases lying between them. The CDR3 loop spans 13 amino acids. Germline-derived CDR1 and CDR2 are MNHEY and SVGAGI. This CDR3 reads CASSWDTSDEQYF. The DNA for the CDR3 is TGTGCCAGCAGTTGGGACACCTCGGATGAGCAGTACTTC.

This clonotype was counted at least ten times. The CDR3 sequence: CASSTGTSGRENEQFF. CDR3 DNA: TGTGCCAGCAGCACCGGGACTAGCGGGAGAGAAAATGAGCAGTTCTTC. This rearrangement joins TRBV7-9 to TRBJ2-1, with 14 bases that match TRBD2. Trimming took 5 bases from V and 7 from J; bases not matched to a gene: 7. The CDR3 spans 16 residues. CDR1 SEHNR and CDR2 FQNEAQ come from the germline V gene (reference sequence).

CDR3 sequence reads: CASSLTGFHEQYF. The CDR3, as DNA: TGTGCCAGCAGCTTGACAGGGTTCCACGAGCAGTACTTC. The J gene is TRBJ2-7, the V gene TRBV7-2; TRBD1 aligns across 7 bases. The V segment lost 3 bases and the J segment 5 bases; nucleotides outside the gene matches: 4. Looked up from germline, CDR1 is SGHTA and CDR2 is FQGNSA. The CDR3 spans 13 residues.